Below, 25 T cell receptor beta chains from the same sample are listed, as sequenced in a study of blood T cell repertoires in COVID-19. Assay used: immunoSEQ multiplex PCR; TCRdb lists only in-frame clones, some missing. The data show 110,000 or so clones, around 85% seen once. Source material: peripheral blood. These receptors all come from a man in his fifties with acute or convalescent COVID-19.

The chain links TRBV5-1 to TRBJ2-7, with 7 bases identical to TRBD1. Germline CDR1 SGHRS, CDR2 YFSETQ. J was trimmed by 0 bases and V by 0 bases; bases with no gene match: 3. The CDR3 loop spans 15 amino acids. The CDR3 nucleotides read TGCGCCAGCAGCTTGGACAGGGGTCTCTCCTACGAGCAGTACTTC. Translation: CASSLDRGLSYEQYF.

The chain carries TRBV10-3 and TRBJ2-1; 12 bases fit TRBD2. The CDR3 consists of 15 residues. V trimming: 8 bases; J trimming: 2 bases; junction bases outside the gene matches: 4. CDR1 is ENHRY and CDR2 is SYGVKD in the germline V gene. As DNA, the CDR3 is TGTGCCATCGGAACTAGCGGGGGGACCTACAATGAGCAGTTCTTC. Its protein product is CAIGTSGGTYNEQFF.

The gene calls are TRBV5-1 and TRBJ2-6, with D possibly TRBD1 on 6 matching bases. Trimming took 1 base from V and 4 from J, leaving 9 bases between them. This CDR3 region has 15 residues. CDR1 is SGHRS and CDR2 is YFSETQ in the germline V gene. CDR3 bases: TGCGCCAGCAGCTTGCAGGGGACAGGGGCCAACGTCCTGACTTTC. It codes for CASSLQGTGANVLTF.

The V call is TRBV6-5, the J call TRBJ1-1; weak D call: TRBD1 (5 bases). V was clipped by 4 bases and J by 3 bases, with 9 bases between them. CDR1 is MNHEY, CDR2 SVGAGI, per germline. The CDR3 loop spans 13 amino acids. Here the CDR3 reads CASSSRDYTEAFF. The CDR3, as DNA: TGTGCCAGCAGTTCCAGGGACTACACTGAAGCTTTCTTT.

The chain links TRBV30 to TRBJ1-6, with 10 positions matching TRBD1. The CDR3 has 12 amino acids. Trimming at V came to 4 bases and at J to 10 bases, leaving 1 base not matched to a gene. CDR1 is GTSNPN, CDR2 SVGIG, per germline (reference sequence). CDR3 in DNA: TGTGCCTGGACGGACAGGGGGTCACCCCTCCACTTT. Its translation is CAWTDRGSPLHF.

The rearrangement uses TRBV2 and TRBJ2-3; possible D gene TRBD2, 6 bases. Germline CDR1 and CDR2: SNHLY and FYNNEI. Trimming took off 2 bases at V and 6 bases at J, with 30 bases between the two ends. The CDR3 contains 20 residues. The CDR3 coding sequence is TGTGCCAGCAGTGAACTGGAGGAAGCGCGGGACTCCCTGAAAGTCGATACGCAGTATTTT. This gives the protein CASSELEEARDSLKVDTQYF.

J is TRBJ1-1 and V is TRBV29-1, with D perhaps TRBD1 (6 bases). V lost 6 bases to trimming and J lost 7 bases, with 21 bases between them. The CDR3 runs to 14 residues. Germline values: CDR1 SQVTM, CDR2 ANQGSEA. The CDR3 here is CSVDSGIQRREAFF. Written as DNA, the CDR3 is TGCAGCGTGGACAGCGGCATTCAAAGGCGTGAAGCTTTCTTT.

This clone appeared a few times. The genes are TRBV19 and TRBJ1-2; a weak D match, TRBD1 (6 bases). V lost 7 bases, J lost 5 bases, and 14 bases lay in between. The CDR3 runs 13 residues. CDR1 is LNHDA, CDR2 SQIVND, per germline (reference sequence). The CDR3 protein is CASKRTETYGYTF. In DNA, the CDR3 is TGTGCCAGTAAACGGACAGAAACTTATGGCTACACCTTC.

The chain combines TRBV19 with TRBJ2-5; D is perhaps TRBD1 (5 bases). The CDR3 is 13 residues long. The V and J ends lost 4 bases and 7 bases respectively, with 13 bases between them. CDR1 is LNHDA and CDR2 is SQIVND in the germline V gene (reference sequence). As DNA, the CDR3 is TGTGCCAGTAGTACCGATAGGCAGGGGACCCAGTACTTC. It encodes CASSTDRQGTQYF.

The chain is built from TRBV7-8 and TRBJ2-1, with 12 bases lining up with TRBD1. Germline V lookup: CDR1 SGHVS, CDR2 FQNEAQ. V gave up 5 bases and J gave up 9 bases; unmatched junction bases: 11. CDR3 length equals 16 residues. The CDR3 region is CASSPAGQGAFSEQFF. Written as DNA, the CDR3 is TGTGCCAGCAGCCCAGCGGGACAGGGGGCATTTAGTGAGCAGTTCTTC.

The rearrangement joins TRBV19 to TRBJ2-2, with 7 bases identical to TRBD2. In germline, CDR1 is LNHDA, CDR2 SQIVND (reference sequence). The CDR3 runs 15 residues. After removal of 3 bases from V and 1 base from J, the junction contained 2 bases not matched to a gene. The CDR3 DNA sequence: TGTGCCAGTAGTATGCTAGCGGTGAACACCGGGGAGCTGTTTTTT. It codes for CASSMLAVNTGELFF.

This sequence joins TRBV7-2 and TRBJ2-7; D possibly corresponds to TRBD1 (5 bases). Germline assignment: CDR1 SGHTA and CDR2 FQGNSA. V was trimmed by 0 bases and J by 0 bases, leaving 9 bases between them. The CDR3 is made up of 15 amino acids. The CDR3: CASSLALTGSYEQYF. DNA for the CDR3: TGTGCCAGCAGCTTAGCCCTTACAGGCTCCTACGAGCAGTACTTC.

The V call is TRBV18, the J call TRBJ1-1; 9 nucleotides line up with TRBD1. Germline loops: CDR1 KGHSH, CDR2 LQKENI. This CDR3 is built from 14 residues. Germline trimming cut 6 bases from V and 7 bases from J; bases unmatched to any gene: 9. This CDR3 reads CASSPSGTGIEAFF. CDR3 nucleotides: TGTGCCAGCTCTCCGTCCGGGACAGGGATTGAAGCTTTCTTT.

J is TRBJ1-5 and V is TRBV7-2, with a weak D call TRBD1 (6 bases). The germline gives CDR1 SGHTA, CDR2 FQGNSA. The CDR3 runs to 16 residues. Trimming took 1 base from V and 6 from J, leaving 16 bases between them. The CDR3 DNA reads TGTGCCAGCAGCTTAGGCAGGGGCACAAGAACTCAGCCCCAGCATTTT. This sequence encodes CASSLGRGTRTQPQHF.

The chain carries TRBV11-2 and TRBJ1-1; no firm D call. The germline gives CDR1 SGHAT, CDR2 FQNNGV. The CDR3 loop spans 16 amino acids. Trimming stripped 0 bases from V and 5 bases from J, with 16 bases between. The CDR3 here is CASSLDRWGVRTEAFF. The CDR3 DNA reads TGTGCCAGCAGCTTAGATCGGTGGGGAGTGAGGACTGAAGCTTTCTTT.

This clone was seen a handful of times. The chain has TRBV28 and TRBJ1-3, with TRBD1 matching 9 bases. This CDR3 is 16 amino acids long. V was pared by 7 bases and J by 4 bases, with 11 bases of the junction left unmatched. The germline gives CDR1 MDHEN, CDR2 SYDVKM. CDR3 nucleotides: TGTGCCAGCACCACTACCGGGACAGGGAAAGGAAACACCATATATTTT. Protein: CASTTTGTGKGNTIYF.

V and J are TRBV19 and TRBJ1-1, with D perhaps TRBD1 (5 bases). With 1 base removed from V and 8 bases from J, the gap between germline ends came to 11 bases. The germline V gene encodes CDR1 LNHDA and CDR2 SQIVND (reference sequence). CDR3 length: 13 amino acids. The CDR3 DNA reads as TGTGCCAGTAGTATAGCGGAGGGGCCCGAAGCTTTCTTT. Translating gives CASSIAEGPEAFF. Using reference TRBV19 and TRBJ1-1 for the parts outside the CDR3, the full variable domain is DGGITQSPKYLFRKEGQNVTLSCEQNLNHDAMYWYRQDPGQGLRLIYYSQIVNDFQKGDIAEGYSVSREKKESFPLTVTSAQKNPTAFYLCASSIAEGPEAFFGQGTRLTVV.

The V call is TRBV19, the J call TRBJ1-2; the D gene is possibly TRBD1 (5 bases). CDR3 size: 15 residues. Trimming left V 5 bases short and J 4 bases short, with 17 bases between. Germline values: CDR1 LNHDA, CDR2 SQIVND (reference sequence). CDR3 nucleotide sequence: TGTGCCAGTAGTGCGTTAGGGGTAACCGGCTATGGCTACACCTTC. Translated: CASSALGVTGYGYTF.

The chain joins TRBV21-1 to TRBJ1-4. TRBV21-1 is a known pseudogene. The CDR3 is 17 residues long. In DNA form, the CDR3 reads TGTGCCAGCAGCCCCTCGTTCGGGGTTCTGGCTAATGAAAAACTGTTTTTT. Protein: CASSPSFGVLANEKLFF.

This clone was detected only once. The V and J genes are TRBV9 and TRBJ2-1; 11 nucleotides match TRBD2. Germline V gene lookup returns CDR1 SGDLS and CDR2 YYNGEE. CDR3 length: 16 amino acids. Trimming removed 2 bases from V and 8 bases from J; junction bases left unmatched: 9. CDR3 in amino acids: CASSVGLLAGGHEQFF. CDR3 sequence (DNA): TGTGCCAGCAGCGTCGGCTTGCTAGCGGGAGGCCATGAGCAGTTCTTC.

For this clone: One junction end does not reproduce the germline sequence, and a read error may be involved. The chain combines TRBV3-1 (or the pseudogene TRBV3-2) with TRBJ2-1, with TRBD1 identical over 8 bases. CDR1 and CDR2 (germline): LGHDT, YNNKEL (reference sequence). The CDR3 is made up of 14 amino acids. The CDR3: CASSQATGGYEQFF. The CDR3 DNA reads TGTGCCAGCAGTCAAGCTACAGGGGGTTATGAGCAGTTCTTC.

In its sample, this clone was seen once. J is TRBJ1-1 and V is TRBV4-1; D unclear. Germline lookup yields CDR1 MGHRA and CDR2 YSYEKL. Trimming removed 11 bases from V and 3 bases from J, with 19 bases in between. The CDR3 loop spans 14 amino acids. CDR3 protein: CALQETKEDTEAFF. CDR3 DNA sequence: TGCGCCCTTCAGGAAACGAAGGAGGACACTGAAGCTTTCTTT.

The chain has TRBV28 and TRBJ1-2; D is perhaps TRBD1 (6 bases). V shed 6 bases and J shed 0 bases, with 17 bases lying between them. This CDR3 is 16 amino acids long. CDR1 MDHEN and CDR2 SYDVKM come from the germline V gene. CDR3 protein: CASRTKTGPANYGYTF. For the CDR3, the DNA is TGTGCCAGCAGAACTAAGACAGGCCCAGCTAACTATGGCTACACCTTC.

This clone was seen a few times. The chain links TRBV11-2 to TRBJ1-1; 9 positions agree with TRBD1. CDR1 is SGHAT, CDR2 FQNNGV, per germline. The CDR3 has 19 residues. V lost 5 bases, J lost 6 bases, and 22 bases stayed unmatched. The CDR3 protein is CASSPMRRFAGTGRPEAFF. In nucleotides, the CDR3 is TGTGCCAGCAGCCCCATGAGAAGATTCGCGGGGACAGGGAGGCCTGAAGCTTTCTTT.

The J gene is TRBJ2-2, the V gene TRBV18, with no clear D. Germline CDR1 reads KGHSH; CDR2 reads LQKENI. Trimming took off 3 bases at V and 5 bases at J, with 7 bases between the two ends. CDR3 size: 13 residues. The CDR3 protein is CASSPLRTGELFF. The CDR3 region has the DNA TGTGCCAGCTCACCCTTGCGGACCGGGGAGCTGTTTTTT.